This paragraph covers one T cell receptor beta chain sequence. Its antigen is not identified. This entry is derived from a study of cytomegalovirus exposure and HLA in healthy donors. Regarding the study as a whole: Among the most significant clusters, several appeared linked to common viral pathogens in a later analysis. Specificity of a few CMV-associated chains for CMV antigens was verified in vitro.

It was with 60 Vbeta and 13 Jbeta primers that the PCR ran. In the authors' methods: About 10 million shared chains were among some 75 million unique TCR beta chains counted in a later analysis. Assay used: immunoSEQ multiplex PCR; TCRdb lists only in-frame clones, some missing. V and J calls and clone size are copied from that table; D and trimming were computed from the DNA. Altogether roughly 120,000 clones are present, around 80% being singletons, with the ten largest covering around 14%. Trimming at V came to 7 bases and at J to 6 bases, leaving 5 bases not matched to a gene. Germline loops: CDR1 MDHEN, CDR2 SYDVKM. The length of the CDR3 is 14 residues.

Sample: PBMCs. J is TRBJ2-1 and V is TRBV28; 11 bases match TRBD2. The receptor's source is a woman aged 60-75 years in good health and CMV-seropositive. CDR3 DNA sequence: TGTGCCAGCATCATGGGGACTAGCGGCAATGAGCAGTTCTTC. Translated: CASIMGTSGNEQFF. Full variable domain (remainder filled in from reference TRBV28 and TRBJ2-1): DVKVTQSSRYLVKRTGEKVFLECVQDMDHENMFWYRQDPGLGLRLIYFSYDVKMKEKGDIPEGYSVSREKKERFSLILESASTNQTSMYLCASIMGTSGNEQFFGPGTRLTVL.